The sequence of this T cell receptor beta chain was determined in a study of control samples from healthy donors and cancer patients. The assay was immunoSEQ multiplex PCR, and TCRdb's table has in-frame clones only and misses some. Of roughly 170,000 clones in the sample, more than 85% are singletons; the top ten hold roughly 2.1%. Germline V CDR1 and CDR2: MNHEY, SVGAGI. The CDR3 contains 15 residues. V dropped 8 bases and J dropped 7; count of bases not matched to a gene: 13. V gene TRBV6-5 combines with J gene TRBJ1-5; 8 bases match TRBD1. The sequence derives from a woman aged 40-49 years in good health. The sequencing input was blood. Here the CDR3 DNA reads TGTGCCAGCCTCCGACAGGGGACTGGGTGGCAGCCCCAGCATTTT. This translates into CASLRQGTGWQPQHF.